This TCR beta chain was sequenced for a study of OX40 agonist ivuxolimab in advanced cancers. Trimming removed 5 bases at V and 4 bases at J, with 10 bases between. The CDR3 runs 13 residues. Germline CDR1 SGHRS, CDR2 YFSETQ. Profiling relied on immunoSEQ multiplex PCR, and the TCRdb table lists in-frame clones only, not all of them. The data show more than 55,000 clones, roughly 91% seen once. The chain employs TRBV5-1 and TRBJ2-1, with no clear D. This specimen was CD4+ or CD8+ T cells sorted from blood, taken in a trial of the OX40 agonist ivuxolimab. This sequence originates from an adult with an advanced solid tumor such as melanoma, head and neck, liver or kidney cancer. The CDR3: CASRTDPYNEQFF. Here the CDR3 DNA reads TGCGCCAGCAGGACTGACCCTTACAATGAGCAGTTCTTC.